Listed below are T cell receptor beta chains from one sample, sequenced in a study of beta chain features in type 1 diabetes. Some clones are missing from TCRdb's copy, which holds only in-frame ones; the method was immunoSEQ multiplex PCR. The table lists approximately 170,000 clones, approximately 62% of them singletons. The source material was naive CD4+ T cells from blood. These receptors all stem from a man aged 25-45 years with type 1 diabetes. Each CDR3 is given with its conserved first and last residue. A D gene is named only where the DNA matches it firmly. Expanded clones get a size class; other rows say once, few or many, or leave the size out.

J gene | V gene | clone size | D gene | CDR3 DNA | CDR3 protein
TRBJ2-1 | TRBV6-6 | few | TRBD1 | TGTGCCAGCAAAGTAGGGACAGGGGATCGGAATGAGCAGTTCTTC | CASKVGTGDRNEQFF
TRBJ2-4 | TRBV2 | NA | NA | TGTGCCAGCAATGCGGTCCCTGGGGGCGAAGGCATTCAGTACTTC | CASNAVPGGEGIQYF
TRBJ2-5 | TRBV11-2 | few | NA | TGTGCCAGCAGCTTATCCCCAGAGACCCAGTACTTC | CASSLSPETQYF
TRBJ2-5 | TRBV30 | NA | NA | TGTGCCTGGAGTGCCACGACAGGGAGGGGAGAGACCCAGTACTTC | CAWSATTGRGETQYF
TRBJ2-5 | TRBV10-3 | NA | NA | TGTGCCATCAGTGAGTCGATATTGGTTGAGACCCAGTACTTC | CAISESILVETQYF
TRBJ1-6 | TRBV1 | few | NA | TGCAAAACCCAACGGGGGCCACCCCTCCACTTT | CKTQRGPPLHF
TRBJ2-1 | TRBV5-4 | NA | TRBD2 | TGTGCCAGCAGCTTGGCAACTAGCGGGGGGTACAATGAGCAGTTCTTC | CASSLATSGGYNEQFF
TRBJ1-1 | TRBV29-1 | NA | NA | TGCAGCGTTGTACGACAGTTGGACACTGAAGCTTTCTTT | CSVVRQLDTEAFF
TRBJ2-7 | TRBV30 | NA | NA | TGTGCCTGGACACCCGTAACTGGGACCTACGAGCAGTACTTC | CAWTPVTGTYEQYF
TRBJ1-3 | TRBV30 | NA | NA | TGTGCCTGGAGTGTAACCGCGACAGGAAACACCATATATTTT | CAWSVTATGNTIYF
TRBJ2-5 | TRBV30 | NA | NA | TGTGCCTGGAGGGAGGGTGGCCAGGGCCCAGACTTC | CAWREGGQGPDF
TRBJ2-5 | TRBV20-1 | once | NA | TGCAGTTTGCCGGGACGGGAGACCCAGTACTTC | CSLPGRETQYF
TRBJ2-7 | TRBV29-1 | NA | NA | TGCAGCGTCGTCAAGGGCAGAACCTACGATGAGCAGTACTTC | CSVVKGRTYDEQYF
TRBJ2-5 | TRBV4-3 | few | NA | TGCGCCAGCAGCCAGAGGGCCTCGGACGAGACCCAGTACTTC | CASSQRASDETQYF
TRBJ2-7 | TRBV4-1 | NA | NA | TGCGCCAGCAGCCAAGACCCTGACTACGAGCAGTACTTC | CASSQDPDYEQYF
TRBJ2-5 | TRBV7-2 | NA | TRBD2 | TGTGCCAGCAGCTTAAACTTGGGGGAGGGCGCGACCCAGTACTTC | CASSLNLGEGATQYF
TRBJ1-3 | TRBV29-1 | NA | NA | TGCAGCGTTGAAAAACGGCACTCTGGAAACACCATATATTTT | CSVEKRHSGNTIYF
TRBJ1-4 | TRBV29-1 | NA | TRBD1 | TGCAGCGTAAGACAGGGGTCTAATGAAAAACTGTTTTTT | CSVRQGSNEKLFF
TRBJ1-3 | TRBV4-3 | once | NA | TGCGCCAGCAGCCAAGATAACAGGGTTAACACCATATATTTT | CASSQDNRVNTIYF
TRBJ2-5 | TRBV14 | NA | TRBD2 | TGTGCCAGCAGCCACCTAGCGGGGGCTCAAGAGACCCAGTACTTC | CASSHLAGAQETQYF
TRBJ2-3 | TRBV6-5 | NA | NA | TGTGCCACCCACGGCACAGATACGCAGTATTTT | CATHGTDTQYF
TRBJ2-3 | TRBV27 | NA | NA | TGTGCCAGCAGTTCAGGGTCCGATACGCAGTATTTT | CASSSGSDTQYF
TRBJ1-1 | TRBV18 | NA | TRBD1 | TGTGCCAGCTCACCACCAATCCAGGGGGTGATGAACACTGAAGCTTTCTTT | CASSPPIQGVMNTEAFF
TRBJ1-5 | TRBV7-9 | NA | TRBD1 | TGTGCCAGCAGCTCGGGACAGGGAGCGGGACAGCCCCAGCATTTT | CASSSGQGAGQPQHF
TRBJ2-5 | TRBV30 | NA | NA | TGTGCCTGGTGCCGGGACTGGATGGAGACCCAGTACTTC | CAWCRDWMETQYF
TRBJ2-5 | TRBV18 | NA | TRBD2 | TGTGCCAGCTTCTGGACTAGCGAAGAGACCCAGTACTTC | CASFWTSEETQYF
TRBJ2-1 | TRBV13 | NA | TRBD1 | TGTGCCAGCAGCGACGGAGGGACAGGGGTTGAGCAGTTCTTC | CASSDGGTGVEQFF
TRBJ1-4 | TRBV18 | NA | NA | TGTGCCAGCTCACCGTCGGCAGGGAATAATGAAAAACTGTTTTTT | CASSPSAGNNEKLFF
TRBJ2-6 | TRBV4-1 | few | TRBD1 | TGCGCCAGCAGCCCTGACAGGGCTGGGGCCAACGTCCTGACTTTC | CASSPDRAGANVLTF
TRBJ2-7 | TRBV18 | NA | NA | TGTGCCAGCTCACCTATAACCTACGAGCAGTACTTC | CASSPITYEQYF
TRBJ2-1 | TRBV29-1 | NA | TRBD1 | TGCAGCGTTGAATTCGACAGGGGCTACAATGAGCAGTTCTTC | CSVEFDRGYNEQFF
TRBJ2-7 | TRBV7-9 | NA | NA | TGTGCCAGCAGCGACGCGGCCTACGAGCAGTACTTC | CASSDAAYEQYF
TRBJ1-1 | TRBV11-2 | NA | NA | TGTGCCAGCAGCTTAGATCCGCGGGCCCCGAGGGGAACTGAAGCTTTCTTT | CASSLDPRAPRGTEAFF
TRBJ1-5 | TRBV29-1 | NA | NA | TGCAGCGTCGGATCGGGGGCTAGCAATCAGCCCCAGCATTTT | CSVGSGASNQPQHF
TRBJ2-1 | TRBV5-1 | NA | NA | TGCGCCAGCAGCTTGGATTCGGAGCAGTTCTTC | CASSLDSEQFF
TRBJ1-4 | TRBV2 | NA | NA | TGTGCCAGCAGACGCGAAAAACTGTTTTTT | CASRREKLFF
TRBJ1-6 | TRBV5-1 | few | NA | TGCGCCAGCAGCTTGCGCAGGGAGGAGAATTCACCCCTCCACTTT | CASSLRREENSPLHF
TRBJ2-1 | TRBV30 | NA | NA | TGTGCCTGGAGTCCCAGGGATGAGCAGTTCTTC | CAWSPRDEQFF
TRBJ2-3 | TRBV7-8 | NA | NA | TGTGCCAGCAGCCAGGCCTTACTCCGGGCAGATACGCAGTATTTT | CASSQALLRADTQYF
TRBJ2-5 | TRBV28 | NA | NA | TGTGCCAGCAGCCTCTCCGAGACCCAGTACTTC | CASSLSETQYF